This TCR beta chain came from a study of T-cell reconstitution after alpha-beta-depleted transplantation in children. Study results and caveats: Surviving recipient cells, namely T cells and thymic progenitors, were the source of high day-60 TCRbeta diversity in some patients. About two months after transplant, alpha-beta T cells reportedly came from several hundred expanded graft clones. Fresh T-cell production supplied most of the T-cell counts and diversity seen one year after transplant.

The CDR3 covers 16 residues. Germline trimming cut 0 bases from V and 6 bases from J; bases unmatched to any gene: 9. Per germline, CDR1 SGHKS and CDR2 YYEKEE (reference sequence). Preparation of the TCRbeta library involved a method that used unique molecular identifiers. TCRdb re-analysed the PCR reads in MiXCR, keeping a single row per CDR3 protein. The table has about 420,000 distinct CDR3 sequences, roughly 16% seen once. Comments on this clonotype: The antigen remains unidentified.

The chain recombines TRBV5-5 with TRBJ2-1; TRBD2 agrees at 7 bases. The TCR was taken from a boy under two years old who had a stem cell transplant for Wiskott-Aldrich syndrome, so the T cells may come from the graft donor. Sample: PBMCs, mostly from graft donor cells, taken 360 days after TCRalphabeta/CD19-depleted stem cell transplant. The CDR3 DNA reads TGTGCCAGCAGCTTGGAGGATGTAGGGAGGGCCAATGAGCAGTTCTTC. This gives the protein CASSLEDVGRANEQFF.